Listed below are T cell receptor beta chains from one sample, sequenced in a study of T cells expressing NK-cell markers. One entry per CDR3 protein, without DNA, is what TCRdb gives after re-calling the 5' RACE reads. The sample table includes some 110,000 distinct CDR3 sequences. The sample was blood T cells: a sorted CD56 or NKG2C T cell subset, CD4+ or CD8+ T cells, or bulk PBMC T cells (not recorded which). These receptors were collected from a woman between 18 and 70 years old in good health. Both conserved end residues are part of each CDR3.

V gene	CDR3 length	J gene	CDR3 protein
TRBV20-1	15	TRBJ2-5	CSAPDSGRAHETQYF
TRBV29-1	11	TRBJ1-1	CSVEANTEAFF
TRBV27	15	TRBJ2-7	CASSLSGAGDYEQYF
TRBV20-1	13	TRBJ2-1	CSARGGSYNEQFF
TRBV29-1	11	TRBJ2-1	CSVPVYNEQFF
TRBV5-1	15	TRBJ2-3	CASSLSGVSTDTQYF
TRBV7-9	14	TRBJ1-5	CASSPESGNQPQHF
TRBV21-1	18	TRBJ2-6	CASGLRGTGSSGANVLTF
TRBV6-2/TRBV6-3	15	TRBJ2-7	CASSYSPREAYEQYF
TRBV12-3/TRBV12-4	13	TRBJ1-2	CASSLGSIYGYTF
TRBV9	21	TRBJ2-1	CASSDPGGVGSGSSRVDEQFF
TRBV4-2	14	TRBJ2-2	CASSQGQGAGELFF
TRBV4-3	13	TRBJ1-1	CASSQGVNTEAFF
TRBV20-1	14	TRBJ1-2	CSARPPDSNYGYTF
TRBV6-1	16	TRBJ2-7	CASSAPGGKTSYEQYF
TRBV6-9	14	TRBJ1-4	CATRGVSRNEKLFF
TRBV15	14	TRBJ2-5	CATSIGATGETQYF